These 24 T cell receptor beta chains originate from one sample sequenced in a study of regulatory and conventional T cells in RAG deficiency. TCRdb's table, derived via immunoSEQ multiplex PCR, lists solely in-frame clones and lacks some. The sample carries under 35,000 clones, 90% recorded once. The same specimen was also included in a second study, on regulatory T cells. That source notes: Primers: 52 TRBV forward and 13 TRBJ reverse.

Sample: CD8+ T cells sorted from blood. Source of these receptors: a human donor in good health.

The chain links TRBV5-1 to TRBJ2-1, with TRBD1 identical over 9 bases. The CDR3 runs 14 residues. Trimming at V came to 3 bases and at J to 6 bases, leaving 4 bases not matched to a gene. Germline V gene lookup returns CDR1 SGHRS and CDR2 YFSETQ. CDR3 in DNA: TGCGCCAGCAGCTCCGGGACAGGGTCCAATGAGCAGTTCTTC. Residues: CASSSGTGSNEQFF.

This rearrangement joins TRBV30 to TRBJ2-1; no reliable D call. Germline CDR1 is GTSNPN and CDR2 is SVGIG (reference sequence). CDR3 size: 12 residues. The V gene lost 2 bases and the J gene lost 7 bases, with 9 bases spanning the gap. In DNA form, the CDR3 reads TGTGCCTGGAGTCCCTCAGGAAATGAGCAGTTCTTC. Translated: CAWSPSGNEQFF.

Points on this clone: A read error may produce the germline difference seen at one junction end. The chain uses TRBV7-7 and TRBJ1-4, with D hard to call. Germline CDR1 and CDR2: SSHAT and FNYEAQ (reference sequence). The CDR3 loop spans 13 amino acids. In nucleotides, the CDR3 is TGTGCTAGCAGCCCTTCGCTGGGGGAAAAACTGTTTTTT. It specifies CASSPSLGEKLFF. Drawing the rest from reference TRBV7-7 and TRBJ1-4, the complete variable domain is GAGVSQSPRYKVTKRGQDVTLRCDPISSHATLYWYQQALGQGPEFLTYFNYEAQPDKSGLPSDRFSAERPEGSISTLTIQRTEQRDSAMYRCASSPSLGEKLFFGSGTQLSVL.

The chain employs TRBV11-3 and TRBJ1-1; possible D gene TRBD1, 5 bases. This CDR3 has 15 amino acids. Trimming left V 4 bases short and J 2 bases short, with 14 bases between. Per the germline V gene, CDR1 is SGHNT and CDR2 is YENEEA. In DNA, the CDR3 is TGTGCCAGCAGCTACCCGCGGGGCTTTAACACTGAAGCTTTCTTT. Its translation: CASSYPRGFNTEAFF.

The J gene is TRBJ2-1, the V gene TRBV14; 7 nucleotides agree with TRBD2. The CDR3 contains 18 residues. Germline lookup yields CDR1 SGHDN and CDR2 FVKESK. Trimming took 0 bases from V and 2 from J; bases not matched to a gene: 10. CDR3: CASSQESPLAGAYNEQFF. The DNA of the CDR3 is TGTGCCAGCAGCCAAGAAAGCCCCCTTGCGGGGGCCTACAATGAGCAGTTCTTC.

The chain couples TRBV11-2 to TRBJ2-1, with 8 positions matching TRBD2. The CDR3 has 15 residues. Germline assignment: CDR1 SGHAT and CDR2 FQNNGV. Trimming at V came to 2 bases and at J to 6 bases, leaving 6 bases not matched to a gene. CDR3 in amino acids: CASSLRAGEPNEQFF. The CDR3 DNA reads as TGTGCCAGCAGCTTACGAGCGGGAGAGCCCAATGAGCAGTTCTTC.

This sequence joins TRBV21-1 and TRBJ2-2. TRBV21-1 is recorded as a pseudogene. This CDR3 spans 18 amino acids. The CDR3 loop is CASSKDGLGQDNTGELFF. The CDR3 DNA reads as TGTGCCAGCAGCAAAGACGGGCTAGGTCAGGATAACACCGGGGAGCTGTTTTTT.

V usage is TRBV18 and J usage is TRBJ2-4, with 8 nucleotides matching TRBD1. The trim removed 3 bases at V and 5 bases at J, leaving 9 bases unmatched. CDR1 is KGHSH and CDR2 is LQKENI in the germline V gene. The CDR3 has 16 residues. This chain's CDR3 is CASSPRTGSMENIQYF. In nucleotides, the CDR3 is TGTGCCAGCTCACCGAGGACAGGGAGTATGGAAAACATTCAGTACTTC.

This sequence joins TRBV7-8 and TRBJ2-1; 11 bases line up with TRBD2. Germline V gives CDR1 SGHVS, CDR2 FQNEAQ. V shed 5 bases and J 6 bases; nucleotides not matched to a gene: 9. The CDR3 is made up of 16 amino acids. The CDR3 DNA sequence: TGTGCCAGCAGCCCTGTAGCGGGAGGGCTTGGCAATGAGCAGTTCTTC. Its protein product is CASSPVAGGLGNEQFF.

The chain employs TRBV2 and TRBJ2-3; TRBD1 is a possible D gene (5 bases). The CDR3 is made up of 16 amino acids. The V gene's germline CDR1 is SNHLY and CDR2 FYNNEI. The ends were cut back, 2 bases at V and 5 bases at J, with 17 bases in the middle. In nucleotides, the CDR3 is TGTGCCAGCAGTGAAAGGGGCAGGGATTGGATAGATACGCAGTATTTT. Translating it yields CASSERGRDWIDTQYF.

This chain joins TRBV7-2 and TRBJ2-7, with D perhaps matching TRBD1 (6 bases). CDR1 and CDR2 (germline): SGHTA, FQGNSA. The CDR3 is 17 amino acids. Trimming stripped 2 bases from V and 0 bases from J, with 17 bases between. This CDR3 is CASSLPGAGTTSYEQYF. In DNA, the CDR3 is TGTGCCAGCAGCTTACCCGGTGCCGGGACAACCTCCTACGAGCAGTACTTC.

The chain carries TRBV11-2 and TRBJ1-3; D remains ambiguous. This CDR3 is built from 12 residues. CDR1 is SGHAT and CDR2 is FQNNGV in the germline V gene. V lost 11 bases to trimming and J lost 0 bases, with 8 bases between them. The CDR3 is CAWHPSGNTIYF. The CDR3 DNA reads TGTGCCTGGCACCCCTCTGGAAACACCATATATTTT.

The chain combines TRBV25-1 with TRBJ2-7; 7 bases are shared with TRBD2. CDR1 and CDR2 (germline): MGHDK, SYGVNS. The CDR3 totals 15 residues. V gave up 1 base and J gave up 5 bases; unmatched junction bases: 8. CDR3 in DNA: TGTGCCAGCAGTGAATGGGGGGGAGATAGCAACGAGCAGTACTTC. Translated: CASSEWGGDSNEQYF.

The V call is TRBV27, the J call TRBJ1-2; 8 bases map to TRBD1. The junction had 2 bases not matched to a gene; V was cut back by 2 bases and J by 6 bases. In germline, CDR1 is MNHEY, CDR2 SMNVEV (reference sequence). The CDR3 runs to 13 residues. In nucleotides, the CDR3 is TGTGCCAGCAGTTTACAGGGGGCGAATGGCTACACCTTC. Amino acid sequence: CASSLQGANGYTF.

The V and J genes are TRBV6-5 and TRBJ1-1; D might be TRBD1 (5 bases). The CDR3 sequence is 16 residues long. The germline gives CDR1 MNHEY, CDR2 SVGAGI. Deletions cut 4 bases from V and 2 bases from J, with 17 bases between. CDR3 amino acids: CASSFTLTGVNTEAFF. The DNA for the CDR3 is TGTGCCAGCAGTTTCACCCTAACAGGAGTTAACACTGAAGCTTTCTTT.

The chain joins TRBV19 to TRBJ1-5; no reliable D call. CDR1 and CDR2 from the germline V gene are LNHDA and SQIVND (reference sequence). The CDR3 sequence is 15 residues long. Between the trimmed V and J ends, which lost 6 bases and 0 bases, there was a span of 12 bases. CDR3 sequence: CASSPSWGSNQPQHF. CDR3 bases: TGTGCCAGTAGCCCCAGCTGGGGTAGCAATCAGCCCCAGCATTTT.

The chain is built from TRBV5-1 and TRBJ2-6; 10 nucleotides align to TRBD1. Germline-derived CDR1 and CDR2 are SGHRS and YFSETQ. The CDR3 is made up of 20 amino acids. Unmatched junction bases numbered 15, after V lost 6 bases and J lost 0 bases. Here the CDR3 reads CASILGTGEPLPSGANVLTF. DNA of the CDR3: TGCGCCAGCATCTTAGGGACAGGGGAGCCCTTACCCTCTGGGGCCAACGTCCTGACTTTC.

V gene TRBV14 combines with J gene TRBJ2-7; 9 bases fit TRBD1. CDR1 and CDR2 from the germline V gene are SGHDN and FVKESK. The length of the CDR3 is 17 residues. V was clipped by 3 bases and J by 2 bases; unmatched bases: 11. The CDR3 spells CASSQGQGARAAYEQYF. As DNA, the CDR3 is TGTGCCAGCAGCCAGGGACAGGGAGCCAGAGCGGCCTACGAGCAGTACTTC.

This chain connects TRBV18 to TRBJ1-4; possible D gene TRBD1, 5 bases. There are 16 residues in the CDR3. The germline gives CDR1 KGHSH, CDR2 LQKENI. V lost 0 bases and J 8 bases, leaving 16 bases between the germline ends. The CDR3, as DNA: TGTGCCAGCTCACCACCGGAGTCAGGGACTTGGGAAAAACTGTTTTTT. It translates to CASSPPESGTWEKLFF.

V is TRBV5-1 and J is TRBJ2-3; 11 nucleotides line up with TRBD2. This CDR3 is built from 17 residues. The V segment lost 0 bases and the J segment 2 bases; nucleotides outside the gene matches: 5. CDR1 and CDR2 (germline): SGHRS, YFSETQ. The chain's CDR3 is CASSLDLAGGLTDTQYF. The CDR3 DNA reads as TGCGCCAGCAGCTTGGACCTAGCGGGAGGACTCACAGATACGCAGTATTTT.

The CDR3 is CASSYSFSGIQETQYF. The CDR3 DNA reads TGTGCCAGCAGTTACTCGTTCTCGGGGATCCAAGAGACCCAGTACTTC. The rearrangement links TRBV6-5 to TRBJ2-5; TRBD2 is a possible D gene (5 bases). V dropped 0 bases and J dropped 1 base, with 12 bases sitting between them. CDR3 size: 16 residues. Germline V gene data show CDR1 as MNHEY and CDR2 as SVGAGI.

This rearrangement joins TRBV5-4 to TRBJ2-7; maybe TRBD2 (5 bases). V was trimmed by 0 bases and J by 5 bases, leaving 6 bases between them. Germline V gene data show CDR1 as SGHNT and CDR2 as YYREEE (reference sequence). This CDR3 is built from 12 residues. The CDR3 region has the DNA TGTGCCAGCAGCTTGGACGGGAACGAGCAGTACTTC. It encodes CASSLDGNEQYF. Looking up the rest from reference TRBV5-4 and TRBJ2-7 gives the full variable domain: ETGVTQSPTHLIKTRGQQVTLRCSSQSGHNTVSWYQQALGQGPQFIFQYYREEENGRGNFPPRFSGLQFPNYSSELNVNALELDDSALYLCASSLDGNEQYFGPGTRLTVT.

Comments on this clone: The junction departs from the called germline gene at one end, perhaps through a read error. The sample carries other DNA sequences with the same CDR3. The chain is built from TRBV5-1 and TRBJ1-2; no clear D. Germline V gives CDR1 SGHRS, CDR2 YFSETQ. This CDR3 contains 13 residues. The CDR3 nucleotides are TGTGCCAGCAGCTGGTTAGGAGTGGAGGGCTACACCTTC. This translates into CASSWLGVEGYTF. Combining the CDR3 with reference TRBV5-1 and TRBJ1-2 gives the whole variable domain KAGVTQTPRYLIKTRGQQVTLSCSPISGHRSVSWYQQTPGQGLQFLFEYFSETQRNKGNFPGRFSGRQFSNSRSEMNVSTLELGDSALYLCASSWLGVEGYTFGSGTRLTVV.

The chain uses TRBV7-4 and TRBJ2-1; TRBD2 matches 7 bases. V lost 5 bases and J lost 4; bases outside the gene matches: 14. The CDR3 extends over 17 amino acids. Germline CDR1 and CDR2: SGHVT and SQSDAQ. CDR3 nucleotide sequence: TGTGCCAGCAGCCCAACTAGCGCGGACCGAAGATACAATGAGCAGTTCTTC. Translation gives CASSPTSADRRYNEQFF.